This paragraph covers one TCR beta chain sequence. What it recognizes is unknown. The data were taken from a study of T cells in Graves' hyperthyroidism and ophthalmopathy. About the research overall: Blood was drawn when the patient was first diagnosed and still untreated. Regarding the study as a whole: A 13 V-J model separated ophthalmopathy from stable hyperthyroidism.

Germline V gene lookup returns CDR1 SGHDT and CDR2 YYEEEE. The CDR3 consists of 14 residues. Trimming took off 1 base at V and 2 bases at J, with 7 bases between the two ends. Amplification of TCR beta CDR3 regions was performed using RNA transcripts as template. When the TCR CDR3 underwent first-round RT-PCR, the HTBI primer set was used. Using its own MiXCR run on the multiplex PCR reads, TCRdb lists one record per CDR3 protein. The table lists approximately 870,000 distinct CDR3 sequences, 38% of them singletons. The chain couples TRBV5-6 to TRBJ1-3; no reliable D call. The receptor's source is a man aged 18 to 35 with Graves' hyperthyroidism. The source material was blood. The CDR3 sequence is CASSLRLAGNTIYF. The CDR3 bases are TGTGCCAGCAGCTTGAGGTTGGCTGGAAACACCATATATTTT.